Below, 22 T cell receptor beta chains from the same sample are listed, as sequenced in a study of blood T cell repertoires in COVID-19. Profiling relied on immunoSEQ multiplex PCR, and the TCRdb table lists in-frame clones only, not all of them. The sample consists of around 130,000 clones, roughly four fifths of them appearing once. The sequencing sample was made of PBMCs or T cells enriched from blood (not recorded which). The receptors come from a man aged 30 to 39 who had recovered from COVID-19.

This clone appeared once. The rearrangement uses TRBV25-1 and TRBJ1-5; D perhaps matches TRBD1 (5 bases). Germline lookup yields CDR1 MGHDK and CDR2 SYGVNS. CDR3 size: 15 residues. V was shortened by 5 bases and J by 7 bases, with 18 bases between the two germline ends. The CDR3 DNA reads as TGTGCCAGCAGTACCCGGGGGAGGGCGGGACAGCCCCAGCATTTT. It encodes CASSTRGRAGQPQHF.

This chain links TRBV5-6 with TRBJ2-1; 10 bases match TRBD2. Germline V lookup: CDR1 SGHDT, CDR2 YYEEEE. V gave up 0 bases and J gave up 7 bases; unmatched junction bases: 10. The CDR3 totals 17 residues. In DNA form, the CDR3 reads TGTGCCAGCAGCTTGGGAAGCGGGGGGGCCATATATAATGAGCAGTTCTTC. This gives the protein CASSLGSGGAIYNEQFF. Full variable domain (missing parts from reference TRBV5-6 and TRBJ2-1): DAGVTQSPTHLIKTRGQQVTLRCSPKSGHDTVSWYQQALGQGPQFIFQYYEEEERQRGNFPDRFSGHQFPNYSSELNVNALLLGDSALYLCASSLGSGGAIYNEQFFGPGTRLTVL.

The chain's CDR3 is CASSTGVNSLAFF. The DNA for the CDR3 is TGTGCCAGCAGTACAGGGGTAAATAGCCTGGCTTTCTTT. V gene TRBV12-3 or TRBV12-4 combines with J gene TRBJ1-1; 7 positions agree with TRBD1. J lost 11 bases, V lost 5 bases, and 11 bases had no gene match. This CDR3 has 13 residues.

CDR3 sequence (DNA): TGTGCCAGCAGCCCGGGACAGGGTGAGGGTGGTACGCAGTATTTT. Its translation is CASSPGQGEGGTQYF. The chain links TRBV5-4 to TRBJ2-3, with 9 nucleotides matching TRBD1. The CDR3 runs to 15 residues. Germline loops: CDR1 SGHNT, CDR2 YYREEE (reference sequence). The V and J ends lost 4 bases and 8 bases, in that order; junction bases with no gene match: 11.

The V gene is TRBV7-9, the J gene TRBJ2-3, with a tentative D call TRBD2 (6 bases). CDR3 length: 13 residues. Looked up from germline, CDR1 is SEHNR and CDR2 is FQNEAQ (reference sequence). Trimming removed 3 bases at V and 5 bases at J, with 9 bases between. CDR3 sequence reads: CASSFGTRDTQYF. CDR3 nucleotides: TGTGCCAGCAGCTTCGGGACTCGAGATACGCAGTATTTT.

The J gene is TRBJ1-2, the V gene TRBV5-1, with TRBD1 as a possible D gene (5 bases). There are 14 residues in the CDR3. Germline CDR1 and CDR2: SGHRS and YFSETQ. V was cut by 0 bases and J by 10 bases, with 16 bases left in between. CDR3 sequence reads: CASSLGGTQELYTF. CDR3 DNA sequence: TGCGCCAGCAGCTTGGGCGGGACCCAGGAACTCTACACCTTC.

The chain uses TRBV11-1 and TRBJ2-7, with 12 positions matching TRBD2. The length of the CDR3 is 16 residues. Per germline, CDR1 SGHAT and CDR2 FQDESV (reference sequence). The V and J ends lost 4 bases and 4 bases, in that order; junction bases with no gene match: 8. The CDR3 bases are TGTGCCAGCAGCTCCCCGACTAGCGGGAGCGGGTACGAGCAGTACTTC. Translated, it gives CASSSPTSGSGYEQYF.

The chain is built from TRBV3-1 (or the pseudogene TRBV3-2) and TRBJ1-1; no firm D call. The CDR3 runs to 13 residues. The V gene lost 1 base and the J gene lost 8 bases, with 11 bases spanning the gap. The germline V gene has CDR1 LGHDT and CDR2 YNNKEL (reference sequence). CDR3 coding DNA: TGTGCCAGCAGCCAAGGGCGGGCAGAAGAAGCTTTCTTT. Translating it yields CASSQGRAEEAFF.

The chain combines TRBV14 with TRBJ2-2; TRBD2 might be the D (5 bases). Germline CDR1 SGHDN, CDR2 FVKESK. V lost 2 bases to trimming and J lost 7 bases, with 11 bases between them. The CDR3 length is 14 residues. In DNA form, the CDR3 reads TGTGCCAGCAGCCAACAGGTCGCGGGCGGGGAGCTGTTTTTT. Amino acids: CASSQQVAGGELFF.

V is TRBV28 and J is TRBJ2-5; 8 nucleotides align to TRBD1. The CDR3 extends over 15 amino acids. V gave up 4 bases and J gave up 5 bases; unmatched junction bases: 9. Per germline, CDR1 MDHEN and CDR2 SYDVKM. The CDR3 DNA is TGTGCCAGCAGTTCAGGACAGGGAGTCTGGGAGACCCAGTACTTC. Protein: CASSSGQGVWETQYF.

The chain links TRBV18 to TRBJ2-2; TRBD1 agrees at 7 bases. The germline V gene has CDR1 KGHSH and CDR2 LQKENI. J lost 1 base, V lost 3 bases, and 5 bases had no gene match. The CDR3 loop spans 16 amino acids. The CDR3: CASSPYRTGNTGELFF. The CDR3, as DNA: TGTGCCAGCTCACCCTATCGGACAGGGAACACCGGGGAGCTGTTTTTT.

This sequence joins TRBV3-1 (or the pseudogene TRBV3-2) and TRBJ2-7; D might be TRBD2 (6 bases). The V gene lost 2 bases and the J gene lost 2 bases, with 13 bases spanning the gap. CDR1 is LGHDT and CDR2 is YNNKEL in the germline V gene (reference sequence). This CDR3 has 15 amino acids. For the CDR3, the DNA is TGTGCCAGCAGCCAACGCGGTAGCGGAACCTACGAGCAGTACTTC. Its translation is CASSQRGSGTYEQYF.

DNA for the CDR3: TGTGCCAGCAGAGGGACAGCTAATCAGCCCCAGCATTTT. As protein: CASRGTANQPQHF. The chain employs TRBV12-3 or TRBV12-4 and TRBJ1-5; TRBD1 matches 7 bases. The V gene end was trimmed by 6 bases and the J gene end by 4 bases; junction bases not matched to a gene: 3. The CDR3 is 13 amino acids.

The chain couples TRBV2 to TRBJ2-3, with 11 nucleotides matching TRBD2. This CDR3 comprises 16 residues. After removal of 4 bases from V and 2 bases from J, the junction contained 5 bases not matched to a gene. Germline CDR1 is SNHLY and CDR2 is FYNNEI. The CDR3 DNA follows: TGTGCCAGCAGTGTAATAGCGGGAGGGATCACAGATACGCAGTATTTT. This translates into CASSVIAGGITDTQYF.

The chain's CDR3 is CASSPFRFSNQPQHF. CDR3 in DNA: TGTGCCAGCAGTCCCTTTCGGTTCTCCAATCAGCCCCAGCATTTT. This sequence joins TRBV6-2 or TRBV6-3 and TRBJ1-5; D remains ambiguous. The CDR3 has 15 residues. V lost 5 bases, J lost 3 bases, and 14 bases lay in between. Germline CDR1 reads MNHEY; CDR2 reads SVGEGT.

V gene TRBV29-1 combines with J gene TRBJ1-5; D is undetermined. Trimming left V 8 bases short and J 9 bases short, with 11 bases between. CDR1 is SQVTM and CDR2 is ANQGSEA in the germline V gene. This CDR3 has 10 amino acids. The CDR3 nucleotides are TGCAGCTACTCAACCCGGCCCCAGCATTTT. Translated: CSYSTRPQHF.

V gene TRBV11-1 combines with J gene TRBJ1-6, with D perhaps TRBD1 (6 bases). CDR3 size: 16 residues. Trimming shortened V by 5 bases and J by 7 bases, and 18 bases separated the two germline ends. Germline CDR1 and CDR2: SGHAT and FQDESV (reference sequence). DNA for the CDR3: TGTGCCAGCAGCGCCGAACCCCCAGGGGCGAATTCACCCCTCCACTTT. Translated, it gives CASSAEPPGANSPLHF.

This sequence joins TRBV13 and TRBJ2-5, with 7 bases lining up with TRBD2. CDR3 length: 15 amino acids. The germline V gene encodes CDR1 PRHDT and CDR2 FYEKMQ (reference sequence). The ends lost 4 bases at V and 3 bases at J; junction bases unmatched: 8. CDR3: CASSSWGGGEETQYF. The CDR3 coding sequence is TGTGCCAGCAGCTCATGGGGCGGGGGTGAAGAGACCCAGTACTTC.

This clone was seen a handful of times. The rearrangement joins TRBV29-1 to TRBJ1-2; 7 bases line up with TRBD1. The trim removed 1 base at V and 2 bases at J, leaving 1 base unmatched. Looked up from germline, CDR1 is SQVTM and CDR2 is ANQGSEA. The CDR3 runs to 13 residues. The CDR3 nucleotides read TGCAGCGTTGAAGGCAGGGGGAACTATGGCTACACCTTC. Amino acids: CSVEGRGNYGYTF.

This clone was seen only a few times. This chain joins TRBV27 and TRBJ1-1, with 7 bases identical to TRBD1. The trim removed 5 bases at V and 5 bases at J, leaving 5 bases unmatched. The CDR3 loop spans 13 amino acids. Germline-derived CDR1 and CDR2 are MNHEY and SMNVEV (reference sequence). The CDR3 DNA is TGTGCCAGCAGTGTGGCACAGGGGACTGAAGCTTTCTTT. Translating it yields CASSVAQGTEAFF.

The rearrangement uses TRBV5-1 and TRBJ1-2; 7 nucleotides align to TRBD1. CDR3 size: 13 residues. With V trimmed by 5 bases and J by 2 bases, 3 bases remained unmatched. CDR1 and CDR2 from the germline V gene are SGHRS and YFSETQ. CDR3 loop: CASRKGQNYGYTF. DNA of the CDR3: TGCGCCAGCAGGAAGGGACAGAACTATGGCTACACCTTC.

This clone appeared once. CDR3 in DNA: TGCGCCAGCAGCTCCGGACAGGGTTCCCAGTTAGGCCAAGAGACCCAGTACTTC. Translating it yields CASSSGQGSQLGQETQYF. The rearrangement uses TRBV5-1 and TRBJ2-5; 8 nucleotides match TRBD1. The junction had 14 bases not matched to a gene; V was cut back by 3 bases and J by 1 base. CDR3 length: 18 residues. From germline, CDR1 is SGHRS and CDR2 YFSETQ.